Following are 26 T cell receptor beta chains from one sample sequenced in a study of T cell changes during pregnancy in multiple sclerosis. Sequencing was performed with immunoSEQ multiplex PCR; in TCRdb, only in-frame clones are kept and a portion is missing. The data show 70,000 to 80,000 clones, roughly 94% seen once. Material: peripheral blood, obtained in the third trimester of pregnancy. These receptors were collected from a female donor with multiple sclerosis, enrolled in a pregnancy study.

The chain is built from TRBV9 and TRBJ1-3, with a tentative D call TRBD1 (6 bases). Trimming stripped 4 bases from V and 0 bases from J, with 11 bases between. The germline V gene has CDR1 SGDLS and CDR2 YYNGEE. The CDR3 spans 15 residues. The CDR3 DNA follows: TGTGCCAGCAGCAGAACAGGGCTCTCTGGAAACACCATATATTTT. Translation gives CASSRTGLSGNTIYF.

The J gene is TRBJ1-5, the V gene TRBV6-5; D gene uncertain. From germline, CDR1 is MNHEY and CDR2 SVGAGI. Deletions cut 8 bases from V and 2 bases from J, with 7 bases between. The CDR3 consists of 12 residues. The CDR3 DNA follows: TGTGCCAGCGGGCTTGGCAATCAGCCCCAGCATTTT. Amino acids: CASGLGNQPQHF.

This clone has just one count. The genes are TRBV5-4 and TRBJ1-3; TRBD1 aligns across 8 bases. V lost 2 bases and J lost 2; bases outside the gene matches: 3. Germline CDR1 reads SGHNT; CDR2 reads YYREEE (reference sequence). The CDR3 runs 15 residues. The CDR3 region has the DNA TGTGCCAGCAGCTTACGGACAGGGACTGGAAACACCATATATTTT. Translating it yields CASSLRTGTGNTIYF.

The rearrangement links TRBV4-2 to TRBJ2-4; the match to TRBD2 covers 9 bases. The V gene end was trimmed by 4 bases and the J gene end by 8 bases; junction bases not matched to a gene: 15. Germline CDR1 reads LGHNA; CDR2 reads YNFKEQ. There are 17 residues in the CDR3. The CDR3, as DNA: TGTGCCAGCAGCCCGAATCCGGGACTAGCTGGTCGGGACATTCAGTACTTC. Translated: CASSPNPGLAGRDIQYF.

The gene calls are TRBV6-5 and TRBJ1-5, with 7 bases lining up with TRBD1. CDR3 length equals 13 residues. The J segment lost 5 bases and the V segment lost 6 bases, leaving 4 bases of the junction unmatched. The germline CDR1 and CDR2 sequences are MNHEY and SVGAGI. This chain's CDR3 is CASRQGRHQPQHF. CDR3 nucleotide sequence: TGTGCCAGCAGACAGGGGAGACATCAGCCCCAGCATTTT.

In this sample, this clone turned up once. The chain has TRBV2 and TRBJ2-2, with TRBD2 as a possible D gene (5 bases). The ends were cut back, 7 bases at V and 0 bases at J, with 12 bases in the middle. CDR1 and CDR2 (germline): SNHLY, FYNNEI. The CDR3 runs to 15 residues. The CDR3 region is CASKRVLSNTGELFF. The CDR3 region has the DNA TGTGCCAGCAAGAGGGTGTTATCGAACACCGGGGAGCTGTTTTTT.

This chain uses TRBV29-1 with TRBJ2-5; possible D gene TRBD2, 5 bases. From germline, CDR1 is SQVTM and CDR2 ANQGSEA. V was cut by 7 bases and J by 2 bases, with 17 bases left in between. There are 14 residues in the CDR3. Here the CDR3 reads CSALDTGGQETQYF. CDR3 DNA: TGCAGCGCCTTAGACACTGGAGGTCAAGAGACCCAGTACTTC.

The chain joins TRBV5-1 to TRBJ1-3, with a tentative D call TRBD1 (6 bases). The CDR3 length is 15 residues. V was pared by 6 bases and J by 0 bases, with 13 bases between. The germline CDR1 and CDR2 sequences are SGHRS and YFSETQ. CDR3 amino acids: CASTSGTLSGNTIYF. Here the CDR3 DNA reads TGCGCCAGCACCTCCGGGACACTCTCTGGAAACACCATATATTTT.

V is TRBV11-2 and J is TRBJ1-3, with D uncertain. Trimming removed 1 base at V and 3 bases at J, with 13 bases between. The CDR3 sequence is 16 residues long. The germline CDR1 and CDR2 sequences are SGHAT and FQNNGV. The CDR3: CASSLVVGLFGNTIYF. As DNA, the CDR3 is TGTGCCAGCAGCTTAGTAGTGGGCCTGTTTGGAAACACCATATATTTT.

The chain uses TRBV30 and TRBJ1-1; a possible D gene is TRBD1 (5 bases). V was clipped by 7 bases and J by 11 bases, with 11 bases between them. This CDR3 region has 9 residues. Per the germline V gene, CDR1 is GTSNPN and CDR2 is SVGIG (reference sequence). The DNA for the CDR3 is TGTGCCTCCATACCAGGGGCTTTCTTT. Translating it yields CASIPGAFF.

The rearrangement joins TRBV6-4 to TRBJ1-1, with D hard to call. The germline V gene has CDR1 MRHNA and CDR2 SNTAGT. The CDR3 is 13 residues long. Trimming cost V 5 bases and J 1 base, with 8 bases left between them. The CDR3 protein is CASSSARNTEAFF. The CDR3 nucleotides read TGTGCCAGCAGTTCTGCCAGGAACACTGAAGCTTTCTTT.

This chain links TRBV7-3 with TRBJ2-1; no firm D call. Germline-derived CDR1 and CDR2 are SGHTA and FQGTGA. The CDR3 extends over 10 amino acids. Trimming cost V 5 bases and J 6 bases, with 2 bases left between them. The CDR3 spells CASSRNEQFF. CDR3 DNA sequence: TGTGCCAGCAGCCGCAATGAGCAGTTCTTC.

V and J are TRBV7-8 and TRBJ2-1; perhaps TRBD1 as D (6 bases). CDR1 is SGHVS and CDR2 is FQNEAQ in the germline V gene. The CDR3 runs to 14 residues. V was cut by 1 base and J by 7 bases, with 11 bases left in between. The CDR3 nucleotides are TGTGCCAGCAGCTTAGGGGACAACGGGAATGAGCAGTTCTTC. Translated: CASSLGDNGNEQFF.

V is TRBV6-5 and J is TRBJ2-5, with TRBD2 matching 8 bases. Gene TRBJ2-7 matches the end of the DNA better, so the J call may be wrong. CDR1 is MNHEY, CDR2 SVGAGI, per germline. The CDR3 runs 14 residues. The CDR3 loop reads CASSYGRGAYEQYF. The CDR3 coding sequence is TGTGCCAGCAGTTACGGGCGGGGGGCCTACGAGCAGTACTTC.

The chain links TRBV10-2 to TRBJ2-7, with 7 nucleotides matching TRBD2. The germline gives CDR1 WSHSY, CDR2 SAAADI. CDR3 size: 16 residues. The V and J ends lost 0 bases and 3 bases, in that order; junction bases with no gene match: 8. CDR3 nucleotides: TGCGCCAGCAGTGAGTCGAGCGGGGTCGTTAGCTACGAGCAGTACTTC. Translating gives CASSESSGVVSYEQYF.

The CDR3 DNA follows: TGCAGCGAGAGGGACAGGACCACCGGGGAGCTGTTTTTT. Translated: CSERDRTTGELFF. The rearrangement joins TRBV29-1 to TRBJ2-2; TRBD1 matches 8 bases. Germline CDR1 is SQVTM and CDR2 is ANQGSEA. J was trimmed by 4 bases and V by 7 bases; bases with no gene match: 5. CDR3 length: 13 amino acids.

The CDR3 protein is CASNTEPGGADTQYF. CDR3 DNA sequence: TGTGCCAGCAACACAGAACCCGGTGGCGCAGATACGCAGTATTTT. The V call is TRBV5-6, the J call TRBJ2-3; D is ambiguous. CDR3 size: 15 residues. V was cut by 6 bases and J by 4 bases, with 18 bases left in between. Looked up from germline, CDR1 is SGHDT and CDR2 is YYEEEE. Full variable domain (rest looked up from reference TRBV5-6 and TRBJ2-3): DAGVTQSPTHLIKTRGQQVTLRCSPKSGHDTVSWYQQALGQGPQFIFQYYEEEERQRGNFPDRFSGHQFPNYSSELNVNALLLGDSALYLCASNTEPGGADTQYFGPGTRLTVL.

This clone occurred once. The chain combines TRBV10-3 with TRBJ1-5; 7 positions match TRBD1. J lost 7 bases, V lost 2 bases, and 2 bases had no gene match. Germline lookup yields CDR1 ENHRY and CDR2 SYGVKD. This CDR3 spans 13 amino acids. The CDR3 region is CAISEDRAQPQHF. CDR3 nucleotide sequence: TGTGCCATCAGTGAGGACAGGGCCCAGCCCCAGCATTTT.

V usage is TRBV5-5 and J usage is TRBJ2-1; 7 bases fit TRBD2. Trimming cost V 0 bases and J 5 bases; bases outside gene matches: 11. Germline V gives CDR1 SGHKS, CDR2 YYEKEE (reference sequence). The CDR3 runs to 17 residues. The CDR3 is CASSLDGRTRVNNEQFF. The CDR3 DNA reads as TGTGCCAGCAGCTTGGATGGGAGGACTAGAGTTAACAATGAGCAGTTCTTC.

The chain is built from TRBV30 and TRBJ1-1; no clear D. The CDR3 covers 14 residues. Germline CDR1 is GTSNPN and CDR2 is SVGIG (reference sequence). V was clipped by 0 bases and J by 10 bases, with 18 bases between them. CDR3 sequence: CAWSVRRASEGAFF. The CDR3 DNA follows: TGTGCCTGGAGTGTACGGAGGGCCTCGGAGGGAGCTTTCTTT. Drawing the rest from reference TRBV30 and TRBJ1-1, the complete variable domain is SQTIHQWPATLVQPVGSPLSLECTVEGTSNPNLYWYRQAAGRGLQLLFYSVGIGQISSEVPQNLSASRPQDRQFILSSKKLLLSDSGFYLCAWSVRRASEGAFFGQGTRLTVV.

The gene calls are TRBV15 and TRBJ1-1; D not resolved. The V end lost 0 bases, the J end lost 5 bases, and 10 bases lay between the germline ends. Per germline, CDR1 LNHNV and CDR2 YYDKDF (reference sequence). The CDR3 is made up of 14 amino acids. CDR3 nucleotides: TGTGCCACCAGCAGAGATTCGGTCGGGACTGAAGCTTTCTTT. This codes for CATSRDSVGTEAFF.

This chain joins TRBV6-1 and TRBJ2-7, with 10 nucleotides matching TRBD1. V dropped 7 bases and J dropped 3; count of bases not matched to a gene: 6. Looked up from germline, CDR1 is MNHNS and CDR2 is SASEGT. This CDR3 has 14 amino acids. CDR3 residues: CASTAGQGIYEQYF. The CDR3 DNA follows: TGTGCCAGCACGGCGGGACAGGGGATCTACGAGCAGTACTTC.

This chain uses TRBV7-9 with TRBJ2-5; possible D gene TRBD2, 7 bases. The CDR3 extends over 12 amino acids. Germline V gives CDR1 SEHNR, CDR2 FQNEAQ (reference sequence). V gave up 8 bases and J gave up 2 bases, with 9 bases separating them. Here the CDR3 reads CASGGAQETQYF. The CDR3 DNA sequence: TGTGCCAGCGGGGGGGCTCAAGAGACCCAGTACTTC.

CDR3 nucleotide sequence: TGCGCCAGCAGCTCCGAGGGTTACAATGAGCAGTTCTTC. Translating gives CASSSEGYNEQFF. The J gene is TRBJ2-1, the V gene TRBV5-1, with D perhaps TRBD2 (5 bases). Germline V gene data show CDR1 as SGHRS and CDR2 as YFSETQ. The V gene lost 3 bases and the J gene lost 4 bases, with 8 bases spanning the gap. This CDR3 spans 13 amino acids.

This clone was seen a single time. The chain recombines TRBV7-3 with TRBJ1-1; the match to TRBD1 covers 9 bases. Per the germline V gene, CDR1 is SGHTA and CDR2 is FQGTGA. There are 15 residues in the CDR3. The V and J ends lost 5 bases and 8 bases, in that order; junction bases with no gene match: 12. CDR3 amino acids: CASSRYGQGITEAFF. CDR3 in DNA: TGTGCCAGCAGCCGTTATGGACAGGGGATCACCGAAGCTTTCTTT.

As regards this clone: The junction departs from the called germline gene at one end, perhaps through a read error. This rearrangement joins TRBV4-3 to TRBJ2-7; 9 bases line up with TRBD1. Looked up from germline, CDR1 is LGHNA and CDR2 is YSLEER. CDR3 length equals 16 residues. CDR3 nucleotide sequence: TGCGTCAGCAGCCAAGATACAGGGACAGGGATCTACGAGCAGTACTTC. As protein: CVSSQDTGTGIYEQYF.